This TCR beta chain was obtained from a study of cytomegalovirus exposure and HLA in healthy donors (dated 2017 in TCRdb). The study in broad terms: According to an earlier analysis of a few hundred of the donors, roughly 180 million T cells yielded 90 million to 130 million unique TCR beta sequences and about 300 Gb of sequence data. An early release covering 500 to 750 HLA-typed donors comprised roughly 300 gigabases of sequencing data and 85 million to 100 million unique TCR sequences. The genetic ancestry cluster associated with self-reported Caucasian donors included about 84% of the approximately 410 genotyped donors. The study aimed to test whether cataloging public T cell receptors could reveal signatures of past pathogen exposure. The T cell repertoires of under 700 subjects were profiled by immunosequencing and related to cytomegalovirus serostatus. A separate validation cohort of some 130 different subjects was used in addition to the roughly 640-subject first cohort. The study combined high-throughput TCR immunosequencing, statistical association of individual TCRs with disease status, and machine learning to predict cytomegalovirus infection status. In a later analysis, previously published TCR beta repertoires from several hundred donors were re-analyzed and high-resolution HLA genotyping was added so that TCR occurrence patterns could be studied. Rather than drawing on any new phenotypic data, the later analysis identified candidate immune exposures from TCR beta sequences and the way those sequences occurred across donors. To decide whether each TCR beta V gene segment behaved as functional or pseudogenic, an earlier analysis of over 500 of the donors relied on high-throughput TCR beta sequencing. Alongside the repertoire data, information on donor age, sex, ethnicity and CMV serostatus was compiled. In a later genetic analysis, genome-wide SNP genotypes for about 65% of the roughly 670 donors were used, and that subset was treated as a discovery cohort. Every repertoire in the discovery cohort had been generated on one and the same sequencing platform. HLA typing covered class I and class II loci at four-digit resolution. Typing coverage varied by locus: roughly 620-640 donors for A, B, C, DRB1 and DQB1; roughly 520 for DQA1; about 590 for DPA1; around 450 for DPB1. Four to six DR-DQ haplotypes were handled as single units for association and clustering, since linkage in the cohort was strong. Across approximately 400 genotyped donors of the cohort, an average of approximately 220,000 unique TCR beta nucleotide sequences per donor were sequenced, and 15% to 20% of those sequences were non-productive. The paper's findings and limits, for the study overall: Linkage disequilibrium might explain the correlated functional status among segregating V segments, but an unknown experimental factor could not be ruled out. A further reported finding was that TCR beta sequences accurately predicted the HLA-A and HLA-B alleles for most subjects in the first cohort. A later analysis found that most CMV-associated TCR beta chains appeared HLA-restricted, with HLA associations seemingly driven largely by CMV exposure. Assigning TCR associations to individual alleles was difficult when HLA alleles, especially DR and DQ, strongly co-occurred. Because HLA typing was missing for some donors at each locus, association tests included only the typed subset. A total of fewer than 200 TCR beta chains were listed by the study as associated with cytomegalovirus. Because counts were too low, seventeen rarely observed V segments, including chromosome 9 orphons, were left out of the earlier analysis of 500 to 650 of the donors. A later analysis associated 15,000 or so TCR beta sequences with specific HLA alleles at a false discovery rate of 0.05. Because the 87-base-pair reads could not distinguish some IMGT-functional V segments, including TRBV6-2 and TRBV6-3, those segments were excluded. Sequencing depth was assumed to be roughly uniform across donors in the presence/absence analyses, though that assumption may not hold. Compared with the 666-donor mean, donors in an Asian-associated ancestry cluster had fewer N-insertions in productive TCRs, according to a later genetic analysis. Most TCR sequences were observed very rarely across donors, whereas some public TCRs were present in many individuals. In an earlier analysis of 587 of the donors, most TCR beta V segments appeared in productive rearrangements about 87% or about 30% of the time, broadly matching IMGT annotations. According to a later analysis, parvovirus B19, influenza, CMV and Epstein-Barr virus appeared linked to several top co-occurrence clusters. This cohort had only TCR beta chains sequenced, and the lack of alpha or paired-chain data limited which features could be detected. An association between a missense DCLRE1C variant and V-gene and J-gene trimming of TCR beta chains was found in a later genetic analysis and replicated in an independent cohort. CMV serostatus was the only immune exposure information available for the cohort. In vitro tests confirmed that a few of the cytomegalovirus-associated TCR beta chains recognize cytomegalovirus antigens. The authors suggested that the approach could potentially be extended to other disease states and immunological phenotypes. Compared with equally common non-associated chains, HLA-associated TCR beta chains in a later analysis were more clonally expanded and had lower generation probabilities. In a later analysis, TCR association rates were found to vary across HLA loci, with the most associated TCRs seen for DRB1 alleles and the fewest for HLA-C alleles. A cluster of highly shared sequence variants was judged likely to be a technical artifact of the sequencing pipeline. The classifier was reported to diagnose cytomegalovirus status with high specificity and sensitivity in both the original and validation cohorts.

The cohort comprised around 690 healthy bone marrow donors. Cohort members were all nominally healthy when sampled, although unrecorded immune exposures were likely present. The donor was CMV seropositive and was included in the group of 250 to 350 seropositive cohort members. Every donor gave a peripheral blood sample, and the peripheral blood mononuclear cells from that sample were used for TCR beta sequencing. The Qiagen DNeasy Blood Extraction Kit was used to extract genomic DNA from the blood cell samples. Library preparation employed the immunoSEQ multiplex PCR assay. For the multiplex PCR, a mixture combining 60 forward primers for TCR Vbeta segments and 13 reverse primers for TCR Jbeta segments was used. A multiplex PCR assay on genomic DNA amplified the CDR3 region of rearranged TCR beta genes. The Illumina HiSeq System was used to sequence the amplified TCR beta libraries as 87-base-pair reads. The source study handled its data this way. In a later analysis, tens of millions of unique TCR beta chains were counted across the 650 to 750 repertoires, and some 10 million of these chains were shared by at least two donors. Raw reads were error-corrected and collapsed into unique sequences by a nearest-neighbor algorithm in which closely related sequences were merged to remove PCR and sequencing errors. CDR3 sequences were aligned to IMGT reference sequences to assign V, D and J gene segments. For a sequence to be retained, a match of at least six nucleotides was required to both a V gene segment and a J gene segment. A rearrangement counted as productive if the CDR3 had no stop codons and remained in frame with V and J, and every other rearrangement counted as non-productive. Following IMGT convention, CDR3 was defined as the stretch from the second conserved V-encoded cysteine up to the conserved J-encoded phenylalanine. The earlier analysis of roughly 590 of the donors excluded any sequence lacking an unambiguous match to a single V gene segment. An earlier analysis of approximately 590 of the donors called V segments functional above 56.7% productive rearrangements and segregating when the between-donor standard deviation exceeded 5%. A statistical classification framework was built to diagnose cytomegalovirus status from the catalog of TCR beta chain sequences. V and J gene assignment, in a later analysis, came from comparing TCR nucleotide sequences with IMGT/GENE-DB human TR gene sequences. Using the TCRdist pipeline, a later analysis assigned CDR3 sequences along with most-parsimonious VDJ recombination scenarios. A later analysis defined each TCR beta chain by its CDR3 amino acid sequence plus V-gene family, and excluded reads lacking a unique V-gene family. In a later analysis, around 600 highly shared, low-generation-probability nucleotide sequences were removed to address suspected cross-contamination and a sequencing artifact. In a later analysis, a clonal expansion index was calculated for each public chain from normalized within-repertoire ranks of inferred template counts. A later analysis computed generation probabilities with a VDJ recombination model fitted to out-of-frame rearrangements, and checked the results against IGoR. Hypergeometric tests were used in a later analysis to score TCR-TCR, TCR-HLA and TCR-CMV co-occurrence, with a repertoire-size bias correction applied to the TCR pairs. In a later analysis, false discovery rates were estimated by permuting HLA or CMV assignments 20 times. A later analysis grouped co-occurring TCRs with DBSCAN, adding TCRdist sequence similarity when clustering within HLA-allele-positive subsets. Co-occurrence clustering excluded repertoires with fewer than 30,000 or more than 120,000 public chains, plus five with anomalous nucleotide sharing. TCRdb provides this immuneACCESS table in a form limited to in-frame rearrangements. Some clones are lacking; in checked studies, under half of them reflect an unresolved V gene, and why the rest are absent is not known. V, J and clone size reflect that table, while D and trimming were determined from the DNA. The sample data list about 120,000 clones, and around 76% of these were observed just once. Around 30% of the sample goes to the ten largest clones.

Comment on this clone: There is no known antigen for this receptor. There are no base qualities to consult, and no much larger clone falls within one base.

For CDR1 and CDR2, the germline V gene (reference sequence) lists MNHNY and SVGAGI. V gives up 2 bases and J gives up 5 bases, and the segment between their germline ends measures 18 bases. The CDR3 contains 16 residues, cysteine and phenylalanine counted. This entry keeps only the CDR3 DNA: 48 bases, framed from base 1. The sequence joins TRBV6-6 to TRBJ1-2, and possibly TRBD1, on 5 matching bases. Input material: PBMCs. The receptor comes from a man in his sixties in good health and CMV-seropositive. The CDR3 amino acid sequence is: CASSYPGRGVGYGYTF. Here is the DNA: TGTGCCAGCAGTTACCCGGGGAGGGGAGTAGGTTATGGCTACACCTTC.